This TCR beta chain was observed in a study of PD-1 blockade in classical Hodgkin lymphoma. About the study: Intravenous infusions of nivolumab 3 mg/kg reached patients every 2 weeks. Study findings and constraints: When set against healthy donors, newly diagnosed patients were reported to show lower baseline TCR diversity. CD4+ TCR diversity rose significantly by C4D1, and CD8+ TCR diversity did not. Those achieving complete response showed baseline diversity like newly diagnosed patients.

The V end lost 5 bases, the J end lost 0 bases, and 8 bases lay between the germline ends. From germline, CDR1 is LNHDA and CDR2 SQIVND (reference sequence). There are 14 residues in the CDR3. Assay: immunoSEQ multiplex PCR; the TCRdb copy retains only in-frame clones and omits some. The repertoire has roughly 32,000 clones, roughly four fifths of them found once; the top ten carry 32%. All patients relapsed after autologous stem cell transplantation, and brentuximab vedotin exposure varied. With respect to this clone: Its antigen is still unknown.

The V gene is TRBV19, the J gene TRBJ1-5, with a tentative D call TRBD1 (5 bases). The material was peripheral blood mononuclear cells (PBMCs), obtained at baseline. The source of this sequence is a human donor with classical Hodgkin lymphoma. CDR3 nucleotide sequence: TGTGCCAGTAGTGGGACCGGTAGCAATCAGCCCCAGCATTTT. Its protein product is CASSGTGSNQPQHF.